This T cell receptor beta chain was recovered during a study of human T cells and chemical hapten exposure. From the RACE reads, TCRdb called clonotypes with MiXCR, one entry per CDR3 protein. The sample holds about 90,000 distinct CDR3 sequences, 8.5% seen once. Time point given: pre-sensitization, week 0. Treatment denoted: therapeutic diphenylcyclopropenone sensitization with weekly scalp DPC. This clonotype was recorded a few times. The CDR3 totals 14 residues. Germline values: CDR1 MGHRA, CDR2 YSYEKL. The V end was cut by 0 bases, the J end by 6 bases, with 9 bases between. The sequence came from a man in his forties or fifties with alopecia areata. Some clones in this sample may be carry-over from other donors' samples. The chain links TRBV4-1 to TRBJ2-1; D not resolved. The sample was whole blood, taken in connection with sensitization to the hapten diphenylcyclopropenone (DPC). The chain's CDR3 is CASSQEAPINEQFF. The CDR3 nucleotides read TGCGCCAGCAGCCAAGAGGCCCCGATCAATGAGCAGTTCTTC.